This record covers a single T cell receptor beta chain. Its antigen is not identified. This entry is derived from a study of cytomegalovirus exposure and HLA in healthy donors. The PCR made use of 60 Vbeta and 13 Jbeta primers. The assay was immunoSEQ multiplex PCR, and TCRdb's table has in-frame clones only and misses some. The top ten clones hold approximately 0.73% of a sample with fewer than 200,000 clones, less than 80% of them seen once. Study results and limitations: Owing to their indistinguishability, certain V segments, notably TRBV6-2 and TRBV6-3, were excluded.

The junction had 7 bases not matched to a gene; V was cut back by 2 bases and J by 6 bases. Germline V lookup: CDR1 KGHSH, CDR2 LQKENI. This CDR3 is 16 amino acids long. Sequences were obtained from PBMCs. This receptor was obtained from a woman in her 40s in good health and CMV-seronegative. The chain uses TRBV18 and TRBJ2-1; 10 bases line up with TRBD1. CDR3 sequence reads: CASSPSATGGINEQFF. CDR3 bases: TGTGCCAGCTCACCATCGGCGACAGGGGGCATCAATGAGCAGTTCTTC. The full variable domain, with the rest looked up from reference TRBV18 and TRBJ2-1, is NAGVMQNPRHLVRRRGQEARLRCSPMKGHSHVYWYRQLPEEGLKFMVYLQKENIIDESGMPKERFSAEFPKEGPSILRIQQVVRGDSAAYFCASSPSATGGINEQFFGPGTRLTVL.